The rows below give T cell receptor beta chains drawn from one sample of a study of graft-versus-host responses after intestinal transplantation. Clones were sequenced by immunoSEQ multiplex PCR, and TCRdb holds only the in-frame ones, with some missing. The sample lists tens of thousands of clones; 85% to 95% were seen once. No antigens are known for them. The source material was unstimulated CD4+ T cells sorted from spleen or lymph node cells, sampled before transplant. The receptors shown here come from a human donor who was the organ donor for an intestinal transplant. Both conserved end residues are part of each CDR3. Each record gives: J gene, D gene, V gene, clone size, CDR3 DNA, CDR3 protein. D genes are given only for firm matches. A clone size is listed for some rows: how often the clone was seen (once, few, many), or a class if it is expanded.

j_call: TRBJ1-2; d_call: TRBD1; v_call: TRBV12-5; clone_size: -; cdr3_nt: TGTGCTAGTGGTTTGCCAGACAGGGGGCGGAGGGGCTACACCTTC; cdr3_aa: CASGLPDRGRRGYTF
j_call: TRBJ1-2; d_call: -; v_call: TRBV5-1; clone_size: -; cdr3_nt: TGCGCCAGCAGCTTGGTGTTGCAGGGGGGCTACACCTTC; cdr3_aa: CASSLVLQGGYTF
j_call: TRBJ1-2; d_call: TRBD1; v_call: TRBV6-5; clone_size: -; cdr3_nt: TGTGCCAGCAGTAGAGGGGACAGGGCGCCTGGCTACACCTTC; cdr3_aa: CASSRGDRAPGYTF
j_call: TRBJ2-1; d_call: TRBD1; v_call: TRBV4-3; clone_size: -; cdr3_nt: TGCGCCAGCAGCCAACCACGTACAGGGGGCGGACACAATGAGCAGTTCTTC; cdr3_aa: CASSQPRTGGGHNEQFF
j_call: TRBJ1-4; d_call: -; v_call: TRBV14; clone_size: -; cdr3_nt: TGTGCCAGCAGCCAAGAAGGGAGAGGAAGAGAAAAACTGTTTTTT; cdr3_aa: CASSQEGRGREKLFF
j_call: TRBJ1-1; d_call: TRBD1; v_call: TRBV4-3; clone_size: once; cdr3_nt: TGCGCCAGCAGCCAGGGGTACAGGGGGGGGGTGGGCCTGAACACTGAAGCTTTCTTT; cdr3_aa: CASSQGYRGGVGLNTEAFF
j_call: TRBJ2-2; d_call: -; v_call: TRBV5-4; clone_size: once; cdr3_nt: TGTGCCAGCAGCTCAGCAAATTCGAACACCGGGGAGCTGTTTTTT; cdr3_aa: CASSSANSNTGELFF
j_call: TRBJ1-2; d_call: -; v_call: TRBV6-1; clone_size: -; cdr3_nt: TGTGCCAGCAGTGAAGCCGGGGTATACTATGGCTACACCTTC; cdr3_aa: CASSEAGVYYGYTF
j_call: TRBJ2-1; d_call: TRBD2; v_call: TRBV7-2; clone_size: -; cdr3_nt: TGTGCCAGCAGCTTAGCGCCCAGCGGGGGGGCCTCCTACAATGAGCAGTTCTTC; cdr3_aa: CASSLAPSGGASYNEQFF
j_call: TRBJ2-7; d_call: TRBD2; v_call: TRBV11-2; clone_size: -; cdr3_nt: TGTGCCAGCAGCTTAGCGGTCTGGGCTAGCGGGGGGTATTCCTACGAGCAGTACTTC; cdr3_aa: CASSLAVWASGGYSYEQYF
j_call: TRBJ1-2; d_call: TRBD1; v_call: TRBV10-1; clone_size: -; cdr3_nt: TGCGCCAGCAGTATAGGACAGGTTTCCTATGGCTACACCTTC; cdr3_aa: CASSIGQVSYGYTF
j_call: TRBJ2-3; d_call: -; v_call: TRBV11-2; clone_size: -; cdr3_nt: TGTGCCAGCAGCCCAGGGACACCGTACACAGATACGCAGTATTTT; cdr3_aa: CASSPGTPYTDTQYF
j_call: TRBJ2-5; d_call: -; v_call: TRBV2; clone_size: -; cdr3_nt: TGTGCCAGCAGTGAAGCGCTTTTGGGCGGTAAAGAGACCCAGTACTTC; cdr3_aa: CASSEALLGGKETQYF
j_call: TRBJ2-3; d_call: TRBD2; v_call: TRBV4-1; clone_size: -; cdr3_nt: TGCGCCAGCAGCCGACTAGCGGGGGGTACAGATACGCAGTATTTT; cdr3_aa: CASSRLAGGTDTQYF
j_call: TRBJ1-3; d_call: -; v_call: TRBV18; clone_size: -; cdr3_nt: TGTGCCAGCTCACTTAGAGGAGGCTCTGGAAACACCATATATTTT; cdr3_aa: CASSLRGGSGNTIYF
j_call: TRBJ2-7; d_call: -; v_call: TRBV28; clone_size: -; cdr3_nt: TGTGCCAGCAGTCCGCCGCACATAACTTCCTACGAGCAGTACTTC; cdr3_aa: CASSPPHITSYEQYF
j_call: TRBJ2-7; d_call: -; v_call: TRBV18; clone_size: -; cdr3_nt: TGTGCCAGCTCACCCCAGGGGCTAGCCTACGAGCAGTACTTC; cdr3_aa: CASSPQGLAYEQYF
j_call: TRBJ2-1; d_call: TRBD2; v_call: TRBV5-1; clone_size: -; cdr3_nt: TGCGCCAGCAGCCCCCCTAGCGGGGGGGTCCCCACCGCATACAATGAGCAGTTCTTC; cdr3_aa: CASSPPSGGVPTAYNEQFF
j_call: TRBJ1-1; d_call: -; v_call: TRBV27; clone_size: -; cdr3_nt: TGTGCCAGCAGTCTCCGTATAGCAGGGACCACTGAAGCTTTCTTT; cdr3_aa: CASSLRIAGTTEAFF
j_call: TRBJ1-5; d_call: -; v_call: TRBV7-2; clone_size: -; cdr3_nt: TGTGCCAGCAGCTTAGACCGGGGGAGCAATCAGCCCCAGCATTTT; cdr3_aa: CASSLDRGSNQPQHF
j_call: TRBJ2-3; d_call: TRBD2; v_call: TRBV18; clone_size: -; cdr3_nt: TGTGCCAGCTCACCACCTAGCGGGGGGGCAGATACGCAGTATTTT; cdr3_aa: CASSPPSGGADTQYF
j_call: TRBJ2-5; d_call: -; v_call: TRBV19; clone_size: -; cdr3_nt: TGTGCCAGTAGAAGAGGGTTCCAAGAGACCCAGTACTTC; cdr3_aa: CASRRGFQETQYF
j_call: TRBJ2-3; d_call: -; v_call: TRBV10-3; clone_size: -; cdr3_nt: TGTGCCATCAGTGAGGGCACAGGTCATCAAGATACGCAGTATTTT; cdr3_aa: CAISEGTGHQDTQYF
j_call: TRBJ2-3; d_call: -; v_call: TRBV5-6; clone_size: -; cdr3_nt: TGTGCCAGCAGCTGGCCAACTGGGGCGCGATACACAGATACGCAGTATTTT; cdr3_aa: CASSWPTGARYTDTQYF
j_call: TRBJ1-1; d_call: -; v_call: TRBV6-6; clone_size: -; cdr3_nt: TGTGCCAGCCCCCTACAGGAAGCTTTCTTT; cdr3_aa: CASPLQEAFF
j_call: TRBJ2-5; d_call: -; v_call: TRBV9; clone_size: -; cdr3_nt: TGTGCCAGCAGCGTATCCGGGACCCCCGGGACCCAGTACTTC; cdr3_aa: CASSVSGTPGTQYF
j_call: TRBJ1-2; d_call: TRBD1; v_call: TRBV10-3; clone_size: -; cdr3_nt: TGTGCCACCAAGACAGGGGAGCGCGGCTACACCTTC; cdr3_aa: CATKTGERGYTF
j_call: TRBJ2-1; d_call: TRBD2; v_call: TRBV2; clone_size: -; cdr3_nt: TGTGCCAGCACCATAACTAGCGGGGGGGCCATTGAGCAGTTCTTC; cdr3_aa: CASTITSGGAIEQFF
j_call: TRBJ2-7; d_call: TRBD1; v_call: TRBV25-1; clone_size: once; cdr3_nt: TGTGCCGGCGCCGGGACAGCCTCCTACGAGCAGTACTTC; cdr3_aa: CAGAGTASYEQYF